These 25 T cell receptor beta chains were all obtained from the same sample, sequenced in a study of siplizumab effects on memory and regulatory T cells. Produced via immunoSEQ multiplex PCR; TCRdb's table is partial and in-frame only. Of over 85,000 clones in the sample, around 94% were seen once. The sample taken for sequencing was non-Treg CD4+ T cells sorted from blood. These receptors came from a human donor in good health.

The rearrangement joins TRBV6-6 to TRBJ2-7, with TRBD1 identical over 9 bases. Germline V lookup: CDR1 MNHNY, CDR2 SVGAGI (reference sequence). J gave up 3 bases and V 9 bases, and 6 bases lay outside the gene matches. CDR3 size: 13 residues. CDR3 loop: CASTGGASYEQYF. CDR3 coding DNA: TGTGCCAGTACAGGGGGCGCAAGCTACGAGCAGTACTTC.

The rearrangement uses TRBV21-1 and TRBJ2-2; whether TRBD1, the table's D call, matches the DNA was not checked. TRBV21-1 is reported as a pseudogene. The CDR3 consists of 17 residues. The CDR3 DNA reads as TGTGCCAGCAGCAGCACGGAGGGACAGGGGGCAACCGGGGAGCTGTTTTTT. Translation gives CASSSTEGQGATGELFF.

In its sample, this clone was seen once. The genes are TRBV11-2 and TRBJ2-7; 8 nucleotides line up with TRBD2. Germline V gene data show CDR1 as SGHAT and CDR2 as FQNNGV. V lost 5 bases to trimming and J lost 0 bases; unmatched junction nucleotides: 3. The CDR3 is 14 residues long. CDR3 nucleotides: TGTGCCAGCAGCACAAGCGGGAGCTCCTACGAGCAGTACTTC. It yields the protein CASSTSGSSYEQYF.

This rearrangement joins TRBV30 to TRBJ1-4, with 8 bases fitting TRBD1. V was clipped by 8 bases and J by 8 bases; unmatched bases: 16. CDR1 GTSNPN and CDR2 SVGIG come from the germline V gene (reference sequence). The CDR3 runs 15 residues. The CDR3 reads CAGTETGGSGEKLFF. CDR3 in DNA: TGTGCCGGGACGGAAACAGGGGGGAGTGGCGAAAAACTGTTTTTT.

This chain connects TRBV15 to TRBJ2-4; weak D call: TRBD1 (6 bases). CDR1 and CDR2 (germline): LNHNV, YYDKDF (reference sequence). This CDR3 spans 13 amino acids. V was cut by 5 bases and J by 4 bases, with 9 bases left in between. CDR3 amino acids: CATSPQGKNIQYF. CDR3 nucleotide sequence: TGTGCCACCAGCCCCCAGGGGAAAAACATTCAGTACTTC.

The V call is TRBV5-6, the J call TRBJ2-1; no clear D. Per germline, CDR1 SGHDT and CDR2 YYEEEE. The CDR3 is 16 residues long. The ends were cut back, 0 bases at V and 0 bases at J, with 10 bases in the middle. This chain's CDR3 is CASSLVGFSSYNEQFF. Written as DNA, the CDR3 is TGTGCCAGCAGCTTGGTGGGATTTTCCTCCTACAATGAGCAGTTCTTC.

This clone was observed a single time. The rearrangement joins TRBV11-2 to TRBJ2-7; 11 bases map to TRBD2. CDR1 and CDR2 (germline): SGHAT, FQNNGV. The trim removed 4 bases at V and 4 bases at J, leaving 12 bases unmatched. The CDR3 is 17 amino acids. CDR3 residues: CASSSRLAGFLLYEQYF. The CDR3 DNA follows: TGTGCCAGCAGCTCGAGACTAGCGGGGTTCTTGTTGTACGAGCAGTACTTC. Looking up the rest from reference TRBV11-2 and TRBJ2-7 gives the full variable domain: EAGVAQSPRYKIIEKRQSVAFWCNPISGHATLYWYQQILGQGPKLLIQFQNNGVVDDSQLPKDRFSAERLKGVDSTLKIQPAKLEDSAVYLCASSSRLAGFLLYEQYFGPGTRLTVT.

This chain links TRBV7-9 with TRBJ1-2; 9 bases map to TRBD1. The length of the CDR3 is 14 residues. Germline assignment: CDR1 SEHNR and CDR2 FQNEAQ (reference sequence). V gave up 4 bases and J gave up 2 bases; unmatched junction bases: 2. The CDR3 sequence is CASSYGTGNYGYTF. CDR3 nucleotide sequence: TGTGCCAGCAGCTATGGGACAGGGAACTATGGCTACACCTTC.

This chain uses TRBV7-9 with TRBJ2-4; TRBD1 is a possible D gene (5 bases). From germline, CDR1 is SEHNR and CDR2 FQNEAQ (reference sequence). The CDR3 has 14 residues. V was cut by 1 base and J by 1 base, with 5 bases left in between. The chain's CDR3 is CASSLEGAKNIQYF. In DNA form, the CDR3 reads TGTGCCAGCAGCTTAGAGGGGGCCAAAAACATTCAGTACTTC.

This chain uses TRBV12-5 with TRBJ2-3; D is undetermined. Trimming took 6 bases from V and 1 from J, leaving 5 bases between them. The CDR3 totals 12 residues. Germline V lookup: CDR1 LGHNT, CDR2 FRNRAP. The CDR3 bases are TGTGCTAGTGGCCCCGGCACAGATACGCAGTATTTT. Its translation: CASGPGTDTQYF.

CDR3 residues: CASSQGAGTGGYEQYF. The CDR3 DNA reads TGCGCCAGCAGCCAAGGAGCCGGGACAGGGGGTTACGAGCAGTACTTC. V and J are TRBV4-3 and TRBJ2-7, with TRBD1 matching over 11 bases. CDR1 is LGHNA and CDR2 is YSLEER in the germline V gene. Trimming removed 1 base from V and 4 bases from J; junction bases left unmatched: 6. This CDR3 has 16 amino acids.

This sequence joins TRBV5-4 and TRBJ2-1, with D possibly matching TRBD1 (8 bases). Trimming left V 1 base short and J 8 bases short, with 10 bases between. This CDR3 comprises 13 residues. The germline gives CDR1 SGHNT, CDR2 YYREEE (reference sequence). The CDR3 nucleotides read TGTGCCAGCAGCTTGACAGGGGGGGATGAGCAGTTCTTC. Translated: CASSLTGGDEQFF.

The chain combines TRBV7-8 with TRBJ1-4; a weak D match, TRBD1 (5 bases). V gave up 1 base and J gave up 7 bases, with 16 bases separating them. The germline V gene has CDR1 SGHVS and CDR2 FQNEAQ. The CDR3 extends over 16 amino acids. In nucleotides, the CDR3 is TGTGCCAGCAGCTTAGGGGGGGGTCGCTGGGTTGAAAAACTGTTTTTT. This gives the protein CASSLGGGRWVEKLFF. Together with reference TRBV7-8 and TRBJ1-4, the CDR3 gives the full variable domain: GAGVSQSPRYKVAKRGQDVALRCDPISGHVSLFWYQQALGQGPEFLTYFQNEAQLDKSGLPSDRFFAERPEGSVSTLKIQRTQQEDSAVYLCASSLGGGRWVEKLFFGSGTQLSVL.

This chain links TRBV18 with TRBJ2-5; 8 bases align to TRBD1. Germline CDR1 and CDR2: KGHSH and LQKENI. V lost 3 bases and J lost 5; bases outside the gene matches: 8. The CDR3 is 15 amino acids. In DNA form, the CDR3 reads TGTGCCAGCTCACCGTGGGGGACAGGCGGGGAGACCCAGTACTTC. This gives the protein CASSPWGTGGETQYF.

The rearrangement joins TRBV14 to TRBJ1-1; D is uncertain. V lost 0 bases and J 1 base, leaving 6 bases between the germline ends. Germline V gene sequence: CDR1 SGHDN, CDR2 FVKESK. This CDR3 has 14 residues. The CDR3 here is CASSQDSTNTEAFF. In nucleotides, the CDR3 is TGTGCCAGCAGCCAAGATAGCACGAACACTGAAGCTTTCTTT.

This clone was seen only once. The chain is built from TRBV10-3 and TRBJ1-3; 8 nucleotides align to TRBD1. Germline CDR1 is ENHRY and CDR2 is SYGVKD. Trimming cost V 3 bases and J 4 bases; bases outside gene matches: 5. This CDR3 has 15 residues. The CDR3, as DNA: TGTGCCATCAGTGACCAGGGGGCTGCGGGAAACACCATATATTTT. Residues: CAISDQGAAGNTIYF.

This chain connects TRBV11-2 to TRBJ1-1; D not resolved. The CDR3 totals 14 residues. Trimming pared 0 bases from V and 1 base from J, leaving 6 bases between. The germline gives CDR1 SGHAT, CDR2 FQNNGV. CDR3 amino acids: CASSLDRRNTEAFF. CDR3 DNA sequence: TGTGCCAGCAGCTTAGACAGAAGGAACACTGAAGCTTTCTTT.

The rearrangement links TRBV5-1 to TRBJ2-1; 12 bases agree with TRBD1. This CDR3 contains 15 residues. CDR1 is SGHRS, CDR2 YFSETQ, per germline. The trim removed 7 bases at V and 9 bases at J, leaving 11 bases unmatched. CDR3: CASAARDRGPREQFF. The CDR3 DNA is TGCGCCAGCGCCGCCCGGGACAGGGGGCCTCGTGAGCAGTTCTTC.

V is TRBV9 and J is TRBJ1-4; no clear D. Per germline, CDR1 SGDLS and CDR2 YYNGEE. CDR3 size: 12 residues. V gave up 3 bases and J gave up 12 bases, with 12 bases separating them. The CDR3 DNA is TGTGCCAGCAGCGGCTTTGGGAGACAACTGTTTTTT. Its protein product is CASSGFGRQLFF.

The chain uses TRBV15 and TRBJ1-2; TRBD1 aligns across 7 bases. V lost 0 bases, J lost 8 bases, and 9 bases stayed unmatched. The CDR3 has 15 residues. Per germline, CDR1 LNHNV and CDR2 YYDKDF (reference sequence). CDR3 residues: CATSRDITGAGGYTF. CDR3 in DNA: TGTGCCACCAGCAGAGACATTACAGGGGCTGGGGGCTACACCTTC.

This rearrangement joins TRBV27 to TRBJ2-6; D is possibly TRBD1 or TRBD2 (5 bases each). The CDR3 runs to 15 residues. The V gene lost 8 bases and the J gene lost 0 bases, with 11 bases spanning the gap. Per germline, CDR1 MNHEY and CDR2 SMNVEV (reference sequence). The CDR3 DNA reads as TGTGCCAGCGGCTTGAGGGGCTCTGGGGCCAACGTCCTGACTTTC. Its protein is CASGLRGSGANVLTF.

This clone appeared a single time. The same CDR3 is also encoded by other DNA sequences in this sample. The chain carries TRBV2 and TRBJ1-5, with TRBD1 matching over 8 bases. The germline gives CDR1 SNHLY, CDR2 FYNNEI. The CDR3 extends over 15 amino acids. With V trimmed by 2 bases and J by 5 bases, 5 bases remained unmatched. CDR3 sequence reads: CASSELGQEYQPQHF. In DNA, the CDR3 is TGTGCCAGCAGTGAACTGGGACAGGAGTATCAGCCCCAGCATTTT.

This chain connects TRBV19 to TRBJ1-3; TRBD1 matches 9 bases. The CDR3 totals 15 residues. Germline V gives CDR1 LNHDA, CDR2 SQIVND (reference sequence). V lost 6 bases, J lost 2 bases, and 5 bases stayed unmatched. CDR3 in amino acids: CASSYRDRAGNTIYF. The DNA of the CDR3 is TGTGCCAGTAGCTACCGGGACAGGGCTGGAAACACCATATATTTT.

V is TRBV7-9 and J is TRBJ2-1, with TRBD2 identical over 10 bases. The CDR3 totals 17 residues. CDR1 is SEHNR, CDR2 FQNEAQ, per germline (reference sequence). The V segment lost 0 bases and the J segment 4 bases; nucleotides outside the gene matches: 6. Here the CDR3 reads CASSLAHTSGTYNEQFF. The CDR3 nucleotides read TGTGCCAGCAGCTTAGCGCATACTAGCGGGACATACAATGAGCAGTTCTTC.

The chain employs TRBV19 and TRBJ2-7; the D gene could be TRBD1 or TRBD2 (5 bases each). Trimming removed 5 bases from V and 1 base from J, with 21 bases in between. The CDR3 is 17 amino acids. Germline V lookup: CDR1 LNHDA, CDR2 SQIVND (reference sequence). The CDR3 DNA sequence: TGTGCCAGTAGTGTGGCCCTGTCCGGGACGAGGTCCTACGAGCAGTACTTC. Translated, it gives CASSVALSGTRSYEQYF.